Following are 27 T cell receptor beta chains from one sample sequenced in a study of vaccination effects on CD4 cells after COVID-19. Sequenced by immunoSEQ multiplex PCR; TCRdb stores in-frame clones only, minus some. The sample has about 54,000 clones, around 85% seen once. Sequencing followed a ViraFEST assay step that expanded antigen-specific CD4+ T cells with viral peptide pools. When around nine days of culture had elapsed, CD4+ T cells were isolated. Their cognate antigens are unknown. The source was CD4+ T cells from PBMCs cultured with HCoV-229E spike peptides, collected before COVID-19 vaccination. Receptors originate from a human donor who received a COVID-19 vaccine.

The rearrangement uses TRBV19 and TRBJ2-1; maybe TRBD2 (6 bases). V was clipped by 7 bases and J by 7 bases, with 17 bases between them. The CDR3 runs 14 residues. Germline-derived CDR1 and CDR2 are LNHDA and SQIVND (reference sequence). This chain's CDR3 is CASKGRRDSNEQFF. The CDR3 nucleotides read TGTGCCAGTAAGGGGAGGAGGGACTCGAATGAGCAGTTCTTC.

The genes are TRBV5-8 and TRBJ2-7; 9 nucleotides agree with TRBD1. Germline V gene data show CDR1 as SGHTS and CDR2 as YDEGEE. The V and J ends lost 3 bases and 6 bases, in that order; junction bases with no gene match: 16. The CDR3 sequence is 17 residues long. As DNA, the CDR3 is TGTGCCAGCAGCTGGGAGGGCGCGGACAGGGGATCGGGCGAGCAGTACGTC. This encodes CASSWEGADRGSGEQYV.

The V gene is TRBV6-1, the J gene TRBJ1-3; no firm D call. The V and J ends lost 4 bases and 0 bases respectively, with 13 bases between them. The CDR3 is made up of 16 amino acids. The germline V gene encodes CDR1 MNHNS and CDR2 SASEGT. The CDR3 region has the DNA TGTGCCAGCAGTGCCAGACAAGGTTTCTCTGGAAACACCATATATTTT. Amino acid sequence: CASSARQGFSGNTIYF.

The chain links TRBV29-1 to TRBJ2-3; D is uncertain. This CDR3 region has 10 residues. V lost 7 bases and J lost 5, with 7 bases in between. Germline V lookup: CDR1 SQVTM, CDR2 ANQGSEA. Here the CDR3 reads CSATGDTQYF. The CDR3 DNA reads as TGCAGCGCTACGGGAGATACGCAGTATTTT.

This CDR3 is CASSLGVGGNTIYF. In DNA form, the CDR3 reads TGTGCCAGCAGCTTAGGGGTCGGGGGAAACACCATATATTTT. The chain couples TRBV7-2 to TRBJ1-3; D is undetermined. Trimming took off 1 base at V and 4 bases at J, with 8 bases between the two ends. Germline V gene lookup returns CDR1 SGHTA and CDR2 FQGNSA. The CDR3 consists of 14 residues.

The gene calls are TRBV28 and TRBJ1-6; possible D gene TRBD1, 5 bases. CDR1 is MDHEN and CDR2 is SYDVKM in the germline V gene. V shed 8 bases and J shed 4 bases, with 9 bases lying between them. The CDR3 spans 13 residues. CDR3 in amino acids: CASRGVYNSPLHF. CDR3 in DNA: TGTGCCAGCCGGGGGGTATATAATTCACCCCTCCACTTT.

CDR3 coding DNA: TGTGCTAGTGGTCCAACCCCGGACGGAGTCGCGAACACCGGGGAGCTGTTTTTT. This sequence encodes CASGPTPDGVANTGELFF. V gene TRBV12-5 combines with J gene TRBJ2-2, with D unresolved. The ends were cut back, 5 bases at V and 0 bases at J, with 19 bases in the middle. Germline CDR1 LGHNT, CDR2 FRNRAP. The CDR3 runs to 18 residues.

This clone turned up a few times. The V call is TRBV10-2, the J call TRBJ1-5; unclear D gene. Trimming removed 6 bases from V and 2 bases from J, with 11 bases in between. The CDR3 runs 14 residues. CDR1 is WSHSY and CDR2 is SAAADI in the germline V gene. CDR3 DNA: TGCGCCAGCAGCCATAGGTGGGGCAATCAGCCCCAGCATTTT. Its protein is CASSHRWGNQPQHF.

CDR3 loop: CASSQFGGNTEAFF. Written as DNA, the CDR3 is TGTGCCAGCAGCCAATTCGGGGGGAACACTGAAGCTTTCTTT. The chain combines TRBV3-1 (or the pseudogene TRBV3-2) with TRBJ1-1; a weak D match, TRBD1 (5 bases). This CDR3 is 14 amino acids long. V was clipped by 2 bases and J by 1 base, with 8 bases between them. CDR1 LGHDT and CDR2 YNNKEL come from the germline V gene (reference sequence).

This chain links TRBV5-1 with TRBJ1-1; D might be TRBD1 (5 bases). From germline, CDR1 is SGHRS and CDR2 YFSETQ. The germline V and J ends were trimmed by 2 bases and 1 base, with 12 bases remaining between them. The CDR3 extends over 15 amino acids. CDR3 coding DNA: TGCGCCAGCAGCTTCTCGGGGGACGGGAACACTGAAGCTTTCTTT. This sequence encodes CASSFSGDGNTEAFF. Looking up the rest from reference TRBV5-1 and TRBJ1-1 gives the full variable domain: KAGVTQTPRYLIKTRGQQVTLSCSPISGHRSVSWYQQTPGQGLQFLFEYFSETQRNKGNFPGRFSGRQFSNSRSEMNVSTLELGDSALYLCASSFSGDGNTEAFFGQGTRLTVV.

V usage is TRBV27 and J usage is TRBJ1-6, with a possible D match to TRBD1 (5 bases). Looked up from germline, CDR1 is MNHEY and CDR2 is SMNVEV (reference sequence). The V end lost 1 base, the J end lost 8 bases, and 12 bases lay between the germline ends. This CDR3 contains 15 residues. CDR3 in amino acids: CASSLLGRADSPLHF. DNA for the CDR3: TGTGCCAGCAGTTTATTAGGCAGGGCTGATTCACCCCTCCACTTT.

This clone is a singleton in its sample. V is TRBV19 and J is TRBJ2-2; D might be TRBD1 (6 bases). The length of the CDR3 is 15 residues. Germline CDR1 LNHDA, CDR2 SQIVND (reference sequence). The germline V and J ends were trimmed by 6 bases and 5 bases, with 16 bases remaining between them. CDR3 in DNA: TGTGCCAGTAGGGCAGGGGCCACGGGGACCGGGGAGCTGTTTTTT. This translates into CASRAGATGTGELFF.

The chain employs TRBV3-1 (or the pseudogene TRBV3-2) and TRBJ2-4, with D uncertain. V was pared by 3 bases and J by 1 base, with 4 bases between. The CDR3 is 13 amino acids. The germline CDR1 and CDR2 sequences are LGHDT and YNNKEL (reference sequence). CDR3 sequence: CASSQGAKNIQYF. The CDR3 DNA reads as TGTGCCAGCAGCCAGGGGGCCAAAAACATTCAGTACTTC.

The V gene is TRBV4-1, the J gene TRBJ1-1, with 7 positions matching TRBD1. The CDR3 loop spans 19 amino acids. With 9 bases clipped from V and 4 bases from J, the junction kept 26 bases outside the gene matches. Germline CDR1 MGHRA, CDR2 YSYEKL. The CDR3 DNA is TGCGCCAGAATTCCGATAGAGGGGGCATCTGAGACCCTCCTCACTGAAGCTTTCTTT. It codes for CARIPIEGASETLLTEAFF.

The chain employs TRBV28 and TRBJ1-2; perhaps TRBD1 as D (6 bases). There are 14 residues in the CDR3. Trimming cost V 5 bases and J 5 bases, with 15 bases left between them. From germline, CDR1 is MDHEN and CDR2 SYDVKM. The CDR3 spells CASSPPPGAYGYTF. The CDR3 bases are TGTGCCAGCAGTCCGCCCCCGGGGGCTTATGGCTACACCTTC.

V is TRBV29-1 and J is TRBJ2-2, with TRBD1 matching over 10 bases. CDR1 SQVTM and CDR2 ANQGSEA come from the germline V gene. V lost 7 bases to trimming and J lost 5 bases; unmatched junction nucleotides: 4. The CDR3 sequence is 13 residues long. As DNA, the CDR3 is TGCAGCGCCGGGACAGGGGTTACCGGGGAGCTGTTTTTT. Its protein is CSAGTGVTGELFF.

The V call is TRBV19, the J call TRBJ2-1; D ambiguous. The V end was cut by 2 bases, the J end by 5 bases, with 13 bases between. Germline V CDR1 and CDR2: LNHDA, SQIVND (reference sequence). CDR3 size: 15 residues. The CDR3: CASSIRSRLDNEQFF. The CDR3 DNA sequence: TGTGCCAGTAGTATACGAAGCAGGTTGGACAATGAGCAGTTCTTC. Based on the CDR3 plus reference TRBV19 and TRBJ2-1, the full variable domain is DGGITQSPKYLFRKEGQNVTLSCEQNLNHDAMYWYRQDPGQGLRLIYYSQIVNDFQKGDIAEGYSVSREKKESFPLTVTSAQKNPTAFYLCASSIRSRLDNEQFFGPGTRLTVL.

This clone occurred once. J is TRBJ2-5 and V is TRBV5-1, with 7 positions matching TRBD1. V shed 4 bases, J shed 4 bases, and the junction held 7 bases outside the gene matches. The CDR3 is made up of 14 amino acids. The V gene's germline CDR1 is SGHRS and CDR2 YFSETQ. This chain's CDR3 is CASSQGQVIETQYF. The CDR3 DNA reads as TGCGCCAGCAGCCAAGGACAGGTTATAGAGACCCAGTACTTC. Looking up the rest from reference TRBV5-1 and TRBJ2-5 gives the full variable domain: KAGVTQTPRYLIKTRGQQVTLSCSPISGHRSVSWYQQTPGQGLQFLFEYFSETQRNKGNFPGRFSGRQFSNSRSEMNVSTLELGDSALYLCASSQGQVIETQYFGPGTRLLVL.

The J gene is TRBJ2-3, the V gene TRBV18; D is possibly TRBD1 or TRBD2 (6 bases each). The length of the CDR3 is 15 residues. From germline, CDR1 is KGHSH and CDR2 LQKENI. Deletions cut 5 bases from V and 4 bases from J, with 16 bases between. CDR3 in DNA: TGTGCCAGCTCATCACAGGGAGGAGACGCAGATACGCAGTATTTT. Its protein product is CASSSQGGDADTQYF.

The chain employs TRBV7-8 and TRBJ1-1; D is unclear. The germline V gene has CDR1 SGHVS and CDR2 FQNEAQ. This CDR3 spans 14 amino acids. With 1 base removed from V and 1 base from J, the gap between germline ends came to 7 bases. CDR3 sequence reads: CASSLVAGNTEAFF. In DNA form, the CDR3 reads TGTGCCAGCAGCTTAGTGGCAGGGAACACTGAAGCTTTCTTT.

This clone was seen more than once but under ten times. The rearrangement links TRBV19 to TRBJ2-6; D not certain. The germline gives CDR1 LNHDA, CDR2 SQIVND (reference sequence). The CDR3 totals 16 residues. Trimming left V 5 bases short and J 2 bases short, with 13 bases between. CDR3 DNA: TGTGCCAGTAGTCCACGTAACACGGCTGGGGCCAACGTCCTGACTTTC. The encoded protein is CASSPRNTAGANVLTF.

The table lists this clone with a few counts. The V gene is TRBV2, the J gene TRBJ2-2; 7 bases align to TRBD2. V gave up 3 bases and J gave up 1 base; unmatched junction bases: 2. CDR1 is SNHLY and CDR2 is FYNNEI in the germline V gene. This CDR3 contains 15 residues. This chain's CDR3 is CASSESGGNTGELFF. CDR3 DNA sequence: TGTGCCAGCAGTGAGTCGGGGGGGAACACCGGGGAGCTGTTTTTT.

The V call is TRBV18, the J call TRBJ1-1, with 8 bases identical to TRBD1. V was pared by 0 bases and J by 4 bases, with 4 bases of the junction left unmatched. Germline CDR1 and CDR2: KGHSH and LQKENI. The CDR3 has 15 residues. The chain's CDR3 is CASSPPQGASTEAFF. CDR3 nucleotide sequence: TGTGCCAGCTCACCACCGCAGGGGGCAAGCACTGAAGCTTTCTTT.

The CDR3 DNA is TGTGCCAGCAGGAGACAGGGGGCGAGCACAGATACGCAGTATTTT. Translating it yields CASRRQGASTDTQYF. The rearrangement uses TRBV6-6 and TRBJ2-3; 10 bases fit TRBD1. V trimming: 6 bases; J trimming: 0 bases; junction bases outside the gene matches: 3. The CDR3 consists of 15 residues. Germline-derived CDR1 and CDR2 are MNHNY and SVGAGI (reference sequence).

CDR3 in DNA: TGTGCCAGCAGCCGAAATGGGAACTCGGGCGAGCAGTACGTC. It codes for CASSRNGNSGEQYV. The V and J genes are TRBV3-1 (or the pseudogene TRBV3-2) and TRBJ2-7; the D is unclear. CDR3 size: 14 residues. CDR1 and CDR2 (germline): LGHDT, YNNKEL (reference sequence). Trimming removed 4 bases at V and 6 bases at J, with 16 bases between.

The chain couples TRBV12-3 or TRBV12-4 to TRBJ1-2; D is unclear. This CDR3 comprises 12 residues. Deletions cut 5 bases from V and 4 bases from J, with 8 bases between. The CDR3 nucleotides are TGTGCCAGCAGTAGGACGGCCTATGGCTACACCTTC. Translating it yields CASSRTAYGYTF.

V and J are TRBV6-1 and TRBJ1-1; 8 nucleotides line up with TRBD1. With 2 bases clipped from V and 1 base from J, the junction kept 9 bases outside the gene matches. The germline V gene encodes CDR1 MNHNS and CDR2 SASEGT. CDR3 length equals 17 residues. CDR3 protein: CASSEPPGGTRNTEAFF. The CDR3, as DNA: TGTGCCAGCAGTGAACCGCCAGGGGGCACACGGAACACTGAAGCTTTCTTT.